The 15 T cell receptor beta chains below come from one sample, sequenced in a study of regulatory T cells in long-lasting Graves disease (dated by TCRdb to the early 2020s). Library construction relied on multiplex PCR. TCRdb shows the sequencer as Illumina HiSeq 4000. To build TCR beta libraries, CDR3 regions were amplified by Arm-PCR using iRepertoire HTBI primers. TCRdb trimmed public reads at Q25 via fastp, called clones via MiXCR and kept in-frame beta chains. A single entry per CDR3 protein holds the most common genes and DNA from its merged rows. Here the sample has almost 450,000 distinct CDR3 sequences; less than 20% occur a single time. Around 11% of the sample lies in the top ten. The time point label, read with the paper, signifies: newly diagnosed GD, antithyroid drugs for less than 3 months. For both TCR sequencing and RNA sequencing, RNA was extracted from PBMCs using TRIzol. The sample was also reused in another study, on T cells in Graves' hyperthyroidism and ophthalmopathy.

Sequenced here: peripheral blood mononuclear cells (PBMCs), sampled at new diagnosis, from a patient treated with antithyroid drugs. The receptors were gathered from a woman in her twenties or thirties with Graves disease. Donor details come from another sample of the same person, matched by shared clones.

The V gene is TRBV25-1, the J gene TRBJ1-3; no firm D call. Germline V gene lookup returns CDR1 MGHDK and CDR2 SYGVNS. There are 16 residues in the CDR3. Trimming pared 5 bases from V and 1 base from J, leaving 15 bases between. CDR3 sequence reads: CASSPQMSISGNTIYF. CDR3 sequence (DNA): TGTGCCAGCAGTCCGCAAATGAGTATTTCTGGAAACACCATATATTTT.

This clonotype has at least ten counts. This chain uses TRBV2 with TRBJ1-5, with a possible D match to TRBD1 (6 bases). Deletions cut 0 bases from V and 7 bases from J, with 7 bases between. Germline assignment: CDR1 SNHLY and CDR2 FYNNEI. The CDR3 sequence is 13 residues long. CDR3 amino acids: CASSEARGQPQHF. CDR3 DNA: TGTGCCAGCAGTGAAGCCAGGGGACAGCCCCAGCATTTT.

This clonotype was seen a handful of times. This sequence joins TRBV14 and TRBJ1-2; D call uncertain. V lost 4 bases and J 2 bases, leaving 8 bases between the germline ends. The germline V gene encodes CDR1 SGHDN and CDR2 FVKESK. The CDR3 is 13 residues long. CDR3 DNA: TGTGCCAGCAGCCGCGAGTTAAACTATGGCTACACCTTC. Protein product: CASSRELNYGYTF.

This clonotype has a count of ten or more. The chain joins TRBV28 to TRBJ1-1; 11 bases agree with TRBD1. After removal of 3 bases from V and 7 bases from J, the junction contained 10 bases not matched to a gene. CDR1 and CDR2 (germline): MDHEN, SYDVKM. The CDR3 runs 16 residues. The CDR3 region has the DNA TGTGCCAGCAGTTTGGCCGGACAGGGGGCTTCTTTTGAAGCTTTCTTT. Amino acids: CASSLAGQGASFEAFF.

In its sample, this clonotype was seen many times. The chain joins TRBV28 to TRBJ1-6; 8 bases match TRBD1. This CDR3 has 14 amino acids. V gave up 8 bases and J gave up 7 bases; unmatched junction bases: 7. Germline CDR1 reads MDHEN; CDR2 reads SYDVKM. The CDR3 spells CASWNRGNNSPLHF. CDR3 coding DNA: TGTGCCAGCTGGAACAGGGGGAACAATTCACCCCTCCACTTT.

The chain joins TRBV10-1 to TRBJ2-2; TRBD2 might be the D (6 bases). Looked up from germline, CDR1 is WNHNN and CDR2 is SYGVQD (reference sequence). Trimming stripped 2 bases from V and 5 bases from J, with 9 bases between. There are 14 residues in the CDR3. The CDR3 DNA is TGCGCCAGCAGTGAGGCAGGGAGGACCGGGGAGCTGTTTTTT. Amino acids: CASSEAGRTGELFF.

The genes are TRBV6-1 and TRBJ1-2; TRBD1 might be the D (6 bases). There are 13 residues in the CDR3. V was cut by 6 bases and J by 8 bases, with 16 bases left in between. Germline V gives CDR1 MNHNS, CDR2 SASEGT. The CDR3 region is CASSRGSLVGYTF. CDR3 nucleotides: TGTGCCAGCAGCAGGGGATCGCTTGTAGGCTACACCTTC.

This clonotype was recorded many times. The rearrangement links TRBV29-1 to TRBJ1-2; 8 positions agree with TRBD1. The CDR3 covers 15 residues. Trimming removed 1 base from V and 4 bases from J; junction bases left unmatched: 8. Germline assignment: CDR1 SQVTM and CDR2 ANQGSEA. The CDR3 nucleotides are TGCAGCGTTGAAGCCGGGACAGGCGGTCTCTATGGCTACACCTTC. Residues: CSVEAGTGGLYGYTF.

This clonotype came up many times. The chain recombines TRBV12-3 or TRBV12-4 with TRBJ2-5; 9 bases are shared with TRBD1. CDR3 length: 13 amino acids. V was clipped by 4 bases and J by 3 bases; unmatched bases: 0. The DNA of the CDR3 is TGTGCCAGCAGTTGGACAGGGGAAGAGACCCAGTACTTC. Translated, it gives CASSWTGEETQYF.

This clonotype was counted ten times or more. The chain uses TRBV20-1 and TRBJ2-5; a weak D match, TRBD2 (5 bases). V gave up 3 bases and J gave up 4 bases, with 12 bases separating them. Germline CDR1 DFQATT, CDR2 SNEGSKA (reference sequence). The CDR3 loop spans 13 amino acids. CDR3 DNA sequence: TGCAGTGCTAGGCCGGGATGGGCAGAGACCCAGTACTTC. This sequence encodes CSARPGWAETQYF.

Comments on this clonotype: A far larger clone differs by one base, so this is likely a read error. V and J are TRBV2 and TRBJ2-7, with 10 bases identical to TRBD1. V dropped 6 bases and J dropped 10; count of bases not matched to a gene: 15. The CDR3 spans 15 residues. Germline V gene data show CDR1 as SNHLY and CDR2 as FYNNEI. This CDR3 reads CASRPGTGVWEAQYF. The CDR3 nucleotides read TGTGCCAGCAGGCCCGGGACAGGGGTTTGGGAGGCCCAGTACTTC.

The V call is TRBV28, the J call TRBJ2-7; D unresolved. Germline CDR1 and CDR2: MDHEN and SYDVKM. Trimming shortened V by 3 bases and J by 2 bases, and 11 bases separated the two germline ends. The CDR3 extends over 14 amino acids. This chain's CDR3 is CASSFAHTPYEQYF. CDR3 bases: TGTGCCAGCAGTTTTGCCCATACACCCTACGAGCAGTACTTC.

This clonotype has at least ten counts. CDR3 protein: CSARVRGARETQYF. For the CDR3, the DNA is TGCAGTGCTAGAGTTAGGGGGGCGAGAGAGACCCAGTACTTC. This rearrangement joins TRBV20-1 to TRBJ2-5; the D gene could be TRBD1 or TRBD2 (6 bases each). From germline, CDR1 is DFQATT and CDR2 SNEGSKA (reference sequence). This CDR3 spans 14 amino acids. The germline V and J ends were trimmed by 1 base and 4 bases, with 13 bases remaining between them.

This clonotype was recorded at least ten times. V and J are TRBV3-1 and TRBJ2-1; 7 bases map to TRBD1. Looked up from germline, CDR1 is LGHDT and CDR2 is YNNKEL (reference sequence). The CDR3 is 13 amino acids. Trimming cost V 4 bases and J 14 bases; bases outside gene matches: 11. The CDR3 protein is CASSLGTAYDKFF. CDR3 in DNA: TGTGCCAGCAGCCTAGGGACAGCGTATGATAAGTTCTTC.

This clonotype showed up just a few times. The chain couples TRBV29-1 to TRBJ2-6, with TRBD1 matching over 8 bases. V shed 4 bases and J 1 base; nucleotides not matched to a gene: 6. The CDR3 spans 16 residues. The germline CDR1 and CDR2 sequences are SQVTM and ANQGSEA. The CDR3 spells CSVATGGYSGANVLTF. CDR3 nucleotides: TGCAGCGTTGCCACAGGGGGGTATTCTGGGGCCAACGTCCTGACTTTC.